This record concerns one T cell receptor beta chain sequence. This sample stems from a study of CD8 T cells in Susac syndrome. Turning to the study itself: Within the sequenced Susac syndrome patient group, more than 5 exhibited active disease and fewer than ten were in remission. Patients with Susac syndrome had blood drawn and were at that point therapy-naive, on corticosteroids, or on intravenous immunoglobulin alone.

Negative isolation yielded the CD8+ and CD4+ T cells, while FACS enriched the TEMRA cells. Germline V gene sequence: CDR1 ENHRY, CDR2 SYGVKD. CDR3 length: 14 amino acids. Trimming removed 4 bases from V and 7 bases from J; junction bases left unmatched: 3. Random-hexamer reverse transcription was applied to roughly 0.45 to 1 ug RNA. Multiplex PCR with immunoSEQ amplified the TCR beta CDR3 across 54 Vbeta and 13 Jbeta. TCRdb ran MiXCR on the immunoSEQ multiplex PCR reads and lists one entry per CDR3 protein. The data contain about 180,000 distinct CDR3 sequences, roughly 94% of them seen just once; the ten biggest clones take up around 0.1%.

Material: CD4+ T cells from PBMCs. The clonotype originates from a human donor with Susac syndrome. This chain uses TRBV10-3 with TRBJ1-6; 8 bases line up with TRBD1. The CDR3 nucleotides are TGTGCCATCAGTGGGGACAGGACGAATTCACCCCTCCACTTT. The encoded protein is CAISGDRTNSPLHF.